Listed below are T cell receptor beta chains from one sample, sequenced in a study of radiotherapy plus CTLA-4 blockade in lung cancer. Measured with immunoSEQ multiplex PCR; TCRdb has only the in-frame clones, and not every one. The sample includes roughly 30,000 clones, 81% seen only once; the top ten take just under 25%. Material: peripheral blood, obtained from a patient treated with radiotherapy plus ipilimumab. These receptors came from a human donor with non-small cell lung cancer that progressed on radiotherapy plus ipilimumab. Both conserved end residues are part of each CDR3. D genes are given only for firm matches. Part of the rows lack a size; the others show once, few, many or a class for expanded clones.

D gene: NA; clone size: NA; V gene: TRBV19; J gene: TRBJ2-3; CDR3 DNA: TGTGCCAGTATGAACAGACCCACAGATACGCAGTATTTT; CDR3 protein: CASMNRPTDTQYF
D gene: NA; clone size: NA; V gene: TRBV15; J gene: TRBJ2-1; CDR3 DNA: TGTGCCACCAGCACGTACAATGAGCAGTTCTTC; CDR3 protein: CATSTYNEQFF
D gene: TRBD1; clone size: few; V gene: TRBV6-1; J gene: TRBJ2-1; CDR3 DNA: TGTGCCAGCAGTGGAGGACAGGGTGGGGATGAGCAGTTCTTC; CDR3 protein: CASSGGQGGDEQFF
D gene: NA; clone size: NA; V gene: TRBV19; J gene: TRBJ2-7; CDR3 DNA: TGTGCCAGTAGTATAGGGCGGAACTACGAGCAGTACTTC; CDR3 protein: CASSIGRNYEQYF
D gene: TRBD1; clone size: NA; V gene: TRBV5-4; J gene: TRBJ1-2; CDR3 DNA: TGTGCCACCCAGTACAGGGGAGGCTATGGCTACACCTTC; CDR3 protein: CATQYRGGYGYTF
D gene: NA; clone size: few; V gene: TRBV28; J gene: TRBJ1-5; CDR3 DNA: TGTGCCAGCTCTTTATCGGGCAATCAGCCCCAGCATTTT; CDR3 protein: CASSLSGNQPQHF
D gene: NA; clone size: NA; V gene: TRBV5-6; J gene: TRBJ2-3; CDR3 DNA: TGTGCCAGCAGCCCCCCTGGGGGCTCCACAGATACGCAGTATTTT; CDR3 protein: CASSPPGGSTDTQYF
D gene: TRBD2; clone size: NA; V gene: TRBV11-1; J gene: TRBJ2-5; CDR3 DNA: TGTGCCAGCAGCTTAACGGGGCCGGGAGGGACCCAGTACTTC; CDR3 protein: CASSLTGPGGTQYF
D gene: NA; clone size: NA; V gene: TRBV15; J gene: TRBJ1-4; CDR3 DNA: TGTGCCACCAGCAGAGATGCGGCTTCTTCCCACCGCCGAGAAAAACTGTTTTTT; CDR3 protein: CATSRDAASSHRREKLFF
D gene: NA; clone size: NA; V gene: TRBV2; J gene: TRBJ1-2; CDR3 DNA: TGTGCCAGCAGTGAAGCGAACCAGGGCGGCTACACCTTC; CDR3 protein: CASSEANQGGYTF
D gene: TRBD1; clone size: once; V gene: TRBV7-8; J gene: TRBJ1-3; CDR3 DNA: TGTGCCAGCACCAGGGGACAGGGAAACACCATATATTTT; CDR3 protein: CASTRGQGNTIYF
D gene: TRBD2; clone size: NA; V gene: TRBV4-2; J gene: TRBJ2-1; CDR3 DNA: TGTGCCAGCAGCCATGCCCTAGCGGGGGGGCGTAATGAGCAGTTCTTC; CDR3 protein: CASSHALAGGRNEQFF
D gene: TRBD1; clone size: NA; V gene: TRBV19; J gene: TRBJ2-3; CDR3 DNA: TGTGCCAGTAGTCCCCGGACAGGGGGGGTGTCAGATACGCAGTATTTT; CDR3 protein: CASSPRTGGVSDTQYF
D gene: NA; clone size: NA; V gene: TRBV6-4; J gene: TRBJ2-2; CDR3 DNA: TGTGCCAGCAGTGAGCTCTGGCGGACGGACGGGGCCGGGGAGCTGTTTTTT; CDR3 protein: CASSELWRTDGAGELFF
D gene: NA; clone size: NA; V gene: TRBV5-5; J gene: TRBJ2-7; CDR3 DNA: TGTGCCAGCAGCTCAGCCCCCCAGGCATGGTACGAGCAGTACTTC; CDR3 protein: CASSSAPQAWYEQYF
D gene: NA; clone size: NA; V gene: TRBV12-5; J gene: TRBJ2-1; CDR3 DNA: TGTGCTAGTAGGGACTTTGGCTCCTACAATGAGCAGTTCTTC; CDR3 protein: CASRDFGSYNEQFF
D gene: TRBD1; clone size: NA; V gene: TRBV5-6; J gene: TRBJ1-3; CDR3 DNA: TGTGCCAGCAGGGACAGGGGGCAGGGGAGAAACACCATATATTTT; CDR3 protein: CASRDRGQGRNTIYF
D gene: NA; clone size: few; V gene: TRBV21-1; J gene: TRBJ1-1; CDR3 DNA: TGTGCCAGCAGCCTCCCCCCCTTAACGGACACTGAAGCTTTCTTT; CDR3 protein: CASSLPPLTDTEAFF
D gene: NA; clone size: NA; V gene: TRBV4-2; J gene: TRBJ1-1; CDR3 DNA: TGTGCCAGCAGCCAAGATGCCAGGGGGAACACTGAAGCTTTCTTT; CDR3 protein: CASSQDARGNTEAFF
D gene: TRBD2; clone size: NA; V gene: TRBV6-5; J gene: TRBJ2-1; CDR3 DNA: TGTGCCAGCAGAGATAGCGGGGGGGCTTACAATGAGCAGTTCTTC; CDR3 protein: CASRDSGGAYNEQFF
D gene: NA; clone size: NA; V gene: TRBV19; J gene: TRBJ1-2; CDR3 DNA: TGTGCCAGTAGTATAGGAGCAGGGGCCCACGCTAACTATGGCTACACCTTC; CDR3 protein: CASSIGAGAHANYGYTF
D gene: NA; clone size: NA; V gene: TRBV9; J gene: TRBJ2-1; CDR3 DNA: TGTGCCAGCAGCGGTGGCCTCGGGGGGCTTTACAATGAGCAGTTCTTC; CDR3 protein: CASSGGLGGLYNEQFF
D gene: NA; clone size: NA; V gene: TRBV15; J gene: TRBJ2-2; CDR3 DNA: TGTGCCACCAGCACCCAGTGGACAGCTTCGAACACCGGGGAGCTGTTTTTT; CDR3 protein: CATSTQWTASNTGELFF
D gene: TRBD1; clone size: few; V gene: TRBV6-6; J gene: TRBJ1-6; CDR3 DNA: TGTGCCAGCAGGCCTGACAGGGGTGAAGGCTCACCCCTCCACTTT; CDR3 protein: CASRPDRGEGSPLHF
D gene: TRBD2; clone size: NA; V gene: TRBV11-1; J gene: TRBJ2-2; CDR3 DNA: TGTGCCAGCGCTAATAGCGGGGGGGCAAGGTCCGGGGAGCTGTTTTTT; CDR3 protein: CASANSGGARSGELFF
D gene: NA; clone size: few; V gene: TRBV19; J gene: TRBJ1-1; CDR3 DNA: TGTGCCAGTAGTATTGACCCGGCAGGGTTGAACACTGAAGCTTTCTTT; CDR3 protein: CASSIDPAGLNTEAFF
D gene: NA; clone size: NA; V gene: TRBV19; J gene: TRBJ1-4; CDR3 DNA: TGTGCCAGTTCCCGGACAGACCTTAATGAAAAACTGTTTTTT; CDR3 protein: CASSRTDLNEKLFF
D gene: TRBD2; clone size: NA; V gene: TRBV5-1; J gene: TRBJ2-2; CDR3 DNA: TGCGCCAGCAGCTCCCAAGCGGGGGGAGCCGGGGAGCTGTTTTTT; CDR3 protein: CASSSQAGGAGELFF
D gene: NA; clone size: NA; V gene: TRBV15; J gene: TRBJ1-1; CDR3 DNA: TGTGCCACCAGCAGAGACGGGACACGGATGAACACTGAAGCTTTCTTT; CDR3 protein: CATSRDGTRMNTEAFF
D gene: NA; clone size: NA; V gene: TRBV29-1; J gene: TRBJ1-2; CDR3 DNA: TGCAGCGTTGCCGCCTCGGGCTATGGCTACACCTTC; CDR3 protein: CSVAASGYGYTF
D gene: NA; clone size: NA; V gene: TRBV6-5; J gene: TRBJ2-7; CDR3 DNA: TGTGCCAGCAGCCTGGGGAAGACTAACTACGAGCAGTACTTC; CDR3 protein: CASSLGKTNYEQYF
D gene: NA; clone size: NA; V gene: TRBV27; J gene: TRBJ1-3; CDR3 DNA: TGTGCCAGCAGCCGGGGGGGGAGCTCTGGAAACACCATATATTTT; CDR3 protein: CASSRGGSSGNTIYF
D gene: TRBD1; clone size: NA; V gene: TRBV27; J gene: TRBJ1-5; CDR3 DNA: TGTGCCAGCAGGGCGGGACAGATTAGCAATCAGCCCCAGCATTTT; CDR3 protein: CASRAGQISNQPQHF
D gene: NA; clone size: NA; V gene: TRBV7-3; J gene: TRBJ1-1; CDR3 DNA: TGTGCCAGCAGCCCCGGACAAGCTAGGGGCACTGAAGCTTTCTTT; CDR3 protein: CASSPGQARGTEAFF
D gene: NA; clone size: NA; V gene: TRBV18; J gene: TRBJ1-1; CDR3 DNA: TGTGCCAGCTCAAATCCAGGTCCGAACACTGAAGCTTTCTTT; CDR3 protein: CASSNPGPNTEAFF
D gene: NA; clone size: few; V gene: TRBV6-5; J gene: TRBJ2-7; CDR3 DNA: TGTGCCAGCAGTGAAAATACAGGGGGGGACGAGCAGTACTTC; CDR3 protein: CASSENTGGDEQYF
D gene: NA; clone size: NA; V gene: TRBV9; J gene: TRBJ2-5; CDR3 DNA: TGTGCCAGCAGCGTAGCCGGGACTCCAGGGGAGACCCAGTACTTC; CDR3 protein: CASSVAGTPGETQYF
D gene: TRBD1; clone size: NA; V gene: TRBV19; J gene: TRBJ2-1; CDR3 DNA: TGTGCCAGTAGTAGGGCGACAGGGGGTTGGAATGAGCAGTTCTTC; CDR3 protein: CASSRATGGWNEQFF
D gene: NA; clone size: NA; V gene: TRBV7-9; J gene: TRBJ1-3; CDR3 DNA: TGTGCCAGCAGCTTAGCGCCCGGGGGAAACACCATATATTTT; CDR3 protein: CASSLAPGGNTIYF
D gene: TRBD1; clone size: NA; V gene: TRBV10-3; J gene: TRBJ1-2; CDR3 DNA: TGTGCCATCAGACAGGGGGATAACTATGGCTACACCTTC; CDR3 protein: CAIRQGDNYGYTF
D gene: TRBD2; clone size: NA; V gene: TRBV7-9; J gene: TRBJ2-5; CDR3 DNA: TGTGCCAGCAGCTTAGATATTGGGGGGGTACAAGAGACCCAGTACTTC; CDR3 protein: CASSLDIGGVQETQYF
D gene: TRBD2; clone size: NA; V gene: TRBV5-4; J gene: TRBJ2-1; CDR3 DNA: TGTGCCAGCAGCCTTAGCGGGGGCTCCTACAATGAGCAGTTCTTC; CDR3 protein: CASSLSGGSYNEQFF
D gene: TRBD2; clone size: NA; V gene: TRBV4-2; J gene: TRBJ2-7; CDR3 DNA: TGTGCCAGCAGCCAAGATTGGCGGGGGGGCGACGAGCAGTACTTC; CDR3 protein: CASSQDWRGGDEQYF
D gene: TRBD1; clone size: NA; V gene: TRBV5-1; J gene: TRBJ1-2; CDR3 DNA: TGCGCCAGCAGCTTGGGGGACAGGGAACTCTATGGCTACACCTTC; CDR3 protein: CASSLGDRELYGYTF
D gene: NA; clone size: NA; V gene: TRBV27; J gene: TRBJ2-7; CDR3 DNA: TGTGCCAGCAGTTCTCGACAGGTAGGATTTTCCAACCACTACGAGCAGTACTTC; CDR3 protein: CASSSRQVGFSNHYEQYF
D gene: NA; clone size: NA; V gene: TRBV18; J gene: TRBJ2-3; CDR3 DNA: TGTGCCAGCCGCCGGGACTCTAACACAGATACGCAGTATTTT; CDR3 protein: CASRRDSNTDTQYF